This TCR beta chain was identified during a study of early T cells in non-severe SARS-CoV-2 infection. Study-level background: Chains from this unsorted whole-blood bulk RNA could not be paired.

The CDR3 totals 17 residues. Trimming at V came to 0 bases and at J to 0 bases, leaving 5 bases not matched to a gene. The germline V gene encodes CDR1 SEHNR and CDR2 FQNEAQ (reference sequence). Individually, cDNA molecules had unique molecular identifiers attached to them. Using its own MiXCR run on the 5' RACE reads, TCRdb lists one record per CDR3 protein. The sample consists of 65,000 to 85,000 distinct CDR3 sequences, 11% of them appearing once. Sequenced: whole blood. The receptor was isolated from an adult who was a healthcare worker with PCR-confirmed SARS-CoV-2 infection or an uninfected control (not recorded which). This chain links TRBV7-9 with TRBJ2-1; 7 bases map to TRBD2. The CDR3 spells CASSLAVGGSSYNEQFF. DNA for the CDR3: TGTGCCAGCAGCTTAGCTGTGGGCGGGAGCTCCTACAATGAGCAGTTCTTC.